These T cell receptor beta chains were read from a single sample in a study of beta chain features in type 1 diabetes. Sequencing used immunoSEQ multiplex PCR; TCRdb keeps in-frame clones, though not all of them. The top ten clones hold about 0.045% of a sample with 300,000 to 350,000 clones, around 20% of them seen once. The sequenced sample was naive CD4+ T cells from blood. These receptor sequences come from a woman younger than 30 in good health. Both conserved end residues are part of each CDR3. A D gene is named only where the DNA matches it firmly. Size values are once, few and many counts, or a class for expanded clones, and some rows have none.

d_gene | abundance | len | j_gene | v_gene | CDR3aa | CDR3nt
. | few | 14 | TRBJ2-3 | TRBV12-5 | CASGSPGGTDTQYF | TGTGCTAGTGGTTCCCCCGGGGGCACAGATACGCAGTATTTT
. | . | 14 | TRBJ2-7 | TRBV4-2 | CASSQELVAYEQYF | TGTGCCAGCAGCCAAGAGCTAGTGGCCTACGAGCAGTACTTC
. | few | 15 | TRBJ2-6 | TRBV13 | CASSLGSSGANVLTF | TGTGCCAGCAGCTTAGGGAGCTCTGGGGCCAACGTCCTGACTTTC
TRBD2 | . | 14 | TRBJ2-1 | TRBV2 | CASKAGGSYNEQFF | TGTGCCAGCAAGGCGGGGGGGTCCTACAATGAGCAGTTCTTC
. | few | 14 | TRBJ1-2 | TRBV7-2 | CASSSGTTNYGYTF | TGTGCCAGCAGCTCCGGGACAACTAACTATGGCTACACCTTC
. | . | 15 | TRBJ2-3 | TRBV27 | CASSITGTHTDTQYF | TGTGCCAGCAGTATAACCGGGACTCACACAGATACGCAGTATTTT
TRBD1 | few | 17 | TRBJ1-2 | TRBV7-9 | CASSLPEGASLNYGYTF | TGTGCCAGCAGCCTCCCCGAGGGGGCTTCCTTAAACTATGGCTACACCTTC
. | . | 15 | TRBJ1-1 | TRBV5-6 | CASRPRQAKNTEAFF | TGTGCCAGCAGACCCCGACAGGCCAAGAACACTGAAGCTTTCTTT
. | few | 15 | TRBJ1-6 | TRBV4-3 | CASSQDYRVNSPLHF | TGCGCCAGCAGCCAAGATTACAGGGTGAATTCACCCCTCCACTTT
TRBD1 | few | 13 | TRBJ1-6 | TRBV30 | CAWTGGYHSPLHF | TGTGCCTGGACAGGGGGCTACCATTCACCCCTCCACTTT
. | . | 13 | TRBJ1-5 | TRBV7-2 | CASSPHSNQPQHF | TGTGCCAGCAGCCCCCATAGCAATCAGCCCCAGCATTTT
TRBD2 | few | 15 | TRBJ2-1 | TRBV7-2 | CASSSPGLAGNEQFF | TGTGCCAGCAGCTCTCCGGGACTAGCGGGCAATGAGCAGTTCTTC
TRBD1 | few | 16 | TRBJ2-6 | TRBV7-9 | CASSFEGARGANVLTF | TGTGCCAGCAGCTTCGAGGGGGCGCGCGGGGCCAACGTCCTGACTTTC
TRBD1 | . | 14 | TRBJ2-2 | TRBV29-1 | CSVTGTVNTGELFF | TGCAGCGTGACCGGGACAGTTAACACCGGGGAGCTGTTTTTT
. | . | 14 | TRBJ1-1 | TRBV23-1 | CASSSLQGYTEAFF | TGCGCCAGCAGTTCCCTACAGGGTTACACTGAAGCTTTCTTT
. | few | 15 | TRBJ2-7 | TRBV5-4 | CASSFGLNQGGEQYF | TGTGCCAGCAGCTTCGGGCTAAACCAGGGGGGCGAGCAGTACTTC
TRBD2 | . | 16 | TRBJ2-3 | TRBV9 | CASSSHPGLATDTQYF | TGTGCCAGCAGCTCTCACCCGGGACTAGCAACAGATACGCAGTATTTT
TRBD2 | . | 15 | TRBJ2-7 | TRBV7-2 | CASSLGLAGTYEQYF | TGTGCCAGCAGCTTGGGACTAGCGGGGACCTACGAGCAGTACTTC
. | few | 16 | TRBJ2-1 | TRBV5-4 | CASSSLSGRGYNEQFF | TGTGCCAGCAGCTCGCTAAGCGGCCGCGGGTACAATGAGCAGTTCTTC
TRBD1 | few | 14 | TRBJ1-1 | TRBV18 | CASSPGTGGTEAFF | TGTGCCAGCTCACCGGGGACAGGGGGGACTGAAGCTTTCTTT
. | . | 13 | TRBJ2-5 | TRBV7-2 | CASSLARGETQYF | TGTGCCAGCAGCTTAGCGAGGGGGGAGACCCAGTACTTC
TRBD2 | few | 15 | TRBJ2-7 | TRBV13 | CASSFRASGIYEQYF | TGTGCCAGCAGCTTCAGGGCTAGCGGGATTTACGAGCAGTACTTC
TRBD1 | . | 16 | TRBJ2-4 | TRBV6-5 | CASSSGQGIAKNIQYF | TGTGCCAGCAGTTCTGGACAGGGTATAGCCAAAAACATTCAGTACTTC
. | few | 16 | TRBJ1-5 | TRBV18 | CASSPRGTDSNQPQHF | TGTGCCAGCTCCCCCAGGGGCACCGATAGCAATCAGCCCCAGCATTTT
. | . | 18 | TRBJ2-3 | TRBV15 | CATSRGGGGGTSTDTQYF | TGTGCCACCAGCAGAGGAGGGGGGGGCGGTACTAGCACAGATACGCAGTATTTT
TRBD2 | . | 16 | TRBJ2-2 | TRBV14 | CASSRLIAGGSGELFF | TGTGCCAGCAGCCGCTTAATAGCGGGGGGTTCCGGGGAGCTGTTTTTT